These T cell receptor beta chains were read from a single sample in a study of early T cells in non-severe SARS-CoV-2 infection. TCRdb reanalysed the 5' RACE reads using MiXCR and keeps one entry per CDR3 protein. The profile shows 100,000 to 120,000 distinct CDR3 sequences, 12% of them singletons. The specimen was whole blood. The receptors originated from an adult who was a healthcare worker with PCR-confirmed SARS-CoV-2 infection or an uninfected control (not recorded which). Both conserved end residues are part of each CDR3. D genes are given only for firm matches. Clone size is given for some rows only: seen once, a few or many times, or a class if the clone is expanded.

j_call clone_size v_call d_call cdr3_nt cdr3_aa
TRBJ1-1 few TRBV6-5 TRBD1 TGTGCCAGCAGCTCCGGGACAGGGGGTGGTCTCACTGAAGCTTTCTTT CASSSGTGGGLTEAFF
TRBJ2-1 many TRBV20-1 TRBD1 TGCAGTGCTAGAGCACCGACAGGGCTAGCTGAGCAGTTCTTC CSARAPTGLAEQFF
TRBJ1-1 few TRBV7-9 TRBD1 TGTGCCAGCAGCTTAGATCCGGGACAGGGGCGCACTGAAGCTTTCTTT CASSLDPGQGRTEAFF
TRBJ2-3 - TRBV6-1 - TGTGCCAGCAGTGAAGGACGCCCAGTGACAGATACGCAGTATTTT CASSEGRPVTDTQYF
TRBJ1-4 few TRBV28 - TGTGCCAGCAATCGACCGGGATTTCCTAATGAAAAACTGTTTTTT CASNRPGFPNEKLFF
TRBJ1-2 - TRBV4-1 - TGCGCCAGCAGCCCTAAGGCCTACAGGAGCATGGATGGCTACACCTTC CASSPKAYRSMDGYTF
TRBJ1-2 many TRBV29-1 - TGCAGCGCCACTCAGAGTAACTATGGCTACACCTTC CSATQSNYGYTF
TRBJ1-1 many TRBV7-2 - TGTGCCAGCAGCTCCTCAGGGGTTTTTAATTGGCGCACTGAAGCTTTCTTT CASSSSGVFNWRTEAFF
TRBJ1-6 few TRBV12-3/TRBV12-4 - TGTGCCAGCAGTTTAGAGGCAGGCTCACCCCTCCACTTT CASSLEAGSPLHF
TRBJ2-1 few TRBV7-9 TRBD2 TGTGCCAGCAGCTCCAGCGGGGGGGCCTTTATTGATCGAGGGCAGTTCTTC CASSSSGGAFIDRGQFF
TRBJ2-2 - TRBV3-1 TRBD1 TGTGCCAGCAGAAGGACAGGGAGCACCGGGGAGCTGTTATTT CASRRTGSTGELLF
TRBJ1-2 many TRBV24-1 TRBD1 TGTGCCACCAGTGACGGGGGGACAGGTATCTATGGCTACACCTTC CATSDGGTGIYGYTF
TRBJ1-1 - TRBV7-8 - TGTGCCAGCAGCCCACCTCCAGGACAGAAAACGACGGAAGCTTTCTTT CASSPPPGQKTTEAFF
TRBJ2-2 - TRBV5-1 - TGCGCCAGCAGCTTGGATACGGGGGGCCTCACCGGGGAGCTGTTTTTT CASSLDTGGLTGELFF
TRBJ2-5 many TRBV11-3 - TGTGCCAGCAGCTATACGCGAACGTACCAAGAGACCCAGTACTTC CASSYTRTYQETQYF
TRBJ2-3 - TRBV9 - TGTGCCAGCAGCTCCCCCCGGGTTGATACGCAGTATTTT CASSSPRVDTQYF
TRBJ1-1 many TRBV10-3 - TGTGCCATCAGTGAGTCGTACCTAAACACTGAAGCTTTCTTT CAISESYLNTEAFF
TRBJ1-1 - TRBV29-1 TRBD1 TGCAGCGTTGTGCAGGGGGTCACTGAAGCTTTCTTT CSVVQGVTEAFF
TRBJ2-1 few TRBV11-2 TRBD1 TGTGCCAGCAGCTTAGTAGGGACAGGGAGGGATGAGCAGTTCTTC CASSLVGTGRDEQFF
TRBJ1-5 - TRBV12-3/TRBV12-4 TRBD1 TGTGCCAGCAGTCCTGGGACAGAATATAGCAATCAGCCCCAGCATTTT CASSPGTEYSNQPQHF
TRBJ2-5 many TRBV30 TRBD2 TGTGCCTGTAGCGGCGGGGGGCGAGAAGAGACCCAGTACTTC CACSGGGREETQYF
TRBJ2-5 - TRBV9 - TGTGCCAGCAGCGTAGGAGACGGAGAAGAGACCCAGTACTTC CASSVGDGEETQYF
TRBJ2-7 many TRBV3-1 - TGTGCCAGCAGCCAAGTTGACAGCTACGAGCAGTACTTC CASSQVDSYEQYF
TRBJ2-5 many TRBV5-1 - TGCGCCAGCAGCCTCGCCCGGACAGATAGAGCCCAAGAGACCCAGTACTTC CASSLARTDRAQETQYF
TRBJ2-1 - TRBV14 TRBD2 TGTGCCAGCAGCCAACAGAAACTAGCGGGACGAGGGTACAATGAGCAGTTCTTC CASSQQKLAGRGYNEQFF
TRBJ2-6 - TRBV24-1 - TGTGCCACCAGTGGCAGTGGATCTGGGGCCAACGTCCTGACTTTC CATSGSGSGANVLTF
TRBJ2-1 many TRBV20-1 TRBD2 TGCAGTGCTCCCCAAATAGCGGGGGGGTATTTGGGTGAGCAGTTCTTC CSAPQIAGGYLGEQFF